This paragraph reports one TCR beta chain. Antigen specificity is unknown. The data were obtained in a study of identical twins. Notes on the study in general: Twins shared beta out-of-frame sequences in excess, but this excess was weaker. Insertions were fewer in abundant cord blood beta clonotypes, whereas memory repertoires showed none of this pattern.

Healthy Caucasians made up all donors. Germline CDR1 and CDR2: SGHRS and YFSETQ. Trimming at V came to 4 bases and at J to 8 bases, leaving 11 bases not matched to a gene. The CDR3 has 16 residues. One entry per CDR3 protein, called by TCRdb with MiXCR from the 5' RACE reads. This sample yields 300,000 to 400,000 distinct CDR3 sequences, of which approximately 8.7% are seen a single time; under 10% belongs to the top ten. This TCR was recovered from a woman between 50 and 59 years old in good health. This sequence joins TRBV5-1 and TRBJ2-4; 11 bases are a match to TRBD2. Sequenced sample: naive T cells sorted from blood. CDR3 sequence (DNA): TGCGCCAGCAGCGCCGGACTAGCGGGTGGGGGGGACATTCAGTACTTC. Translation: CASSAGLAGGGDIQYF. Full variable domain (rest looked up from reference TRBV5-1 and TRBJ2-4): KAGVTQTPRYLIKTRGQQVTLSCSPISGHRSVSWYQQTPGQGLQFLFEYFSETQRNKGNFPGRFSGRQFSNSRSEMNVSTLELGDSALYLCASSAGLAGGGDIQYFGAGTRLSVL.